These T cell receptor beta chains were read from a single sample in a study of T cell changes during pregnancy in multiple sclerosis. Assay: immunoSEQ multiplex PCR; the TCRdb copy retains only in-frame clones and omits some. The data hold around 60,000 clones, with approximately 92% observed a single time. Sequenced material: CD4+ T cells from peripheral blood mononuclear cells, taken before pregnancy. The receptors here all came from a female donor with multiple sclerosis, enrolled in a pregnancy study. The CDR3 runs from the conserved cysteine through the conserved F or W. A D gene is named only where the DNA matches it firmly. The size entry is marked missing in some rows and otherwise reads once, few, many or a size class.

CDR3aa: CASSMRTGGRAEAFF; CDR3nt: TGTGCCAGTAGTATGCGCACAGGGGGAAGAGCTGAAGCTTTCTTT; v_gene: TRBV19; j_gene: TRBJ1-1; d_gene: TRBD1; abundance: NA
CDR3aa: CASSGTGTDSYNEQFF; CDR3nt: TGTGCCAGCAGCGGAACCGGGACAGACTCCTACAATGAGCAGTTCTTC; v_gene: TRBV9; j_gene: TRBJ2-1; d_gene: TRBD1; abundance: NA
CDR3aa: CASSQAWDFSYEQYF; CDR3nt: TGTGCCAGCAGCCAAGCCTGGGACTTCTCCTACGAGCAGTACTTC; v_gene: TRBV4-2; j_gene: TRBJ2-7; d_gene: NA; abundance: many
CDR3aa: CASSAMTSGSDEQFF; CDR3nt: TGTGCCAGCAGTGCCATGACTAGCGGGAGTGATGAGCAGTTCTTC; v_gene: TRBV2; j_gene: TRBJ2-1; d_gene: TRBD2; abundance: NA
CDR3aa: CASSLGGAQQETQYF; CDR3nt: TGCGCCAGCAGCTTGGGCGGGGCACAACAAGAGACCCAGTACTTC; v_gene: TRBV5-1; j_gene: TRBJ2-5; d_gene: NA; abundance: once
CDR3aa: CASSPRAGSSGANVLTF; CDR3nt: TGCGCCAGCAGCCCGCGGGCCGGGAGCTCTGGGGCCAACGTCCTGACTTTC; v_gene: TRBV5-1; j_gene: TRBJ2-6; d_gene: NA; abundance: NA
CDR3aa: CASSARDRGEQYF; CDR3nt: TGTGCCAGCAGCGCCCGGGACAGAGGGGAGCAGTACTTC; v_gene: TRBV11-2; j_gene: TRBJ2-7; d_gene: TRBD1; abundance: once
CDR3aa: CASSSNLGTDTGELFF; CDR3nt: TGTGCCAGCAGCTCAAACTTAGGGACAGACACCGGGGAGCTGTTTTTT; v_gene: TRBV5-4; j_gene: TRBJ2-2; d_gene: TRBD1; abundance: NA
CDR3aa: CASGQLALAGYNEQFF; CDR3nt: TGTGCCAGCGGTCAGCTCGCACTAGCGGGGTACAATGAGCAGTTCTTC; v_gene: TRBV5-8; j_gene: TRBJ2-1; d_gene: TRBD2; abundance: NA
CDR3aa: CASSPPGVNEKLFF; CDR3nt: TGTGCCAGTAGTCCTCCGGGGGTGAACGAAAAACTGTTTTTT; v_gene: TRBV19; j_gene: TRBJ1-4; d_gene: NA; abundance: NA
CDR3aa: CASSPGIGQPYEQYF; CDR3nt: TGTGCCAGCAGCCCTGGGATTGGACAGCCCTACGAGCAGTACTTC; v_gene: TRBV7-6; j_gene: TRBJ2-7; d_gene: NA; abundance: NA
CDR3aa: CASSQRQGMNTEAFF; CDR3nt: TGTGCCAGCAGCCAGCGACAGGGGATGAACACTGAAGCTTTCTTT; v_gene: TRBV4-2; j_gene: TRBJ1-1; d_gene: TRBD1; abundance: NA
CDR3aa: CASSKLAGRGTDTQYF; CDR3nt: TGTGCCAGCAGCAAACTAGCGGGGAGGGGCACAGATACGCAGTATTTT; v_gene: TRBV7-2; j_gene: TRBJ2-3; d_gene: TRBD2; abundance: NA
CDR3aa: CASSWGTGSPSEQYF; CDR3nt: TGTGCCAGCAGCTGGGGGACAGGGTCTCCCTCCGAGCAGTACTTC; v_gene: TRBV7-2; j_gene: TRBJ2-7; d_gene: TRBD1; abundance: NA
CDR3aa: CASSSRSPTNTGELFF; CDR3nt: TGTGCCAGCAGCTCCCGGTCCCCTACCAACACCGGGGAGCTGTTTTTT; v_gene: TRBV7-3; j_gene: TRBJ2-2; d_gene: NA; abundance: NA
CDR3aa: CASSVTGVGNTEAFF; CDR3nt: TGTGCCAGCAGCGTGACAGGGGTTGGAAACACTGAAGCTTTCTTT; v_gene: TRBV13; j_gene: TRBJ1-1; d_gene: TRBD1; abundance: NA
CDR3aa: CASSPPFGGRRGTVETQYF; CDR3nt: TGTGCCAGCAGCCCCCCGTTCGGCGGGAGAAGGGGCACAGTGGAGACCCAGTACTTC; v_gene: TRBV9; j_gene: TRBJ2-5; d_gene: TRBD2; abundance: NA
CDR3aa: CAWSVGVGTGKVGEQFF; CDR3nt: TGTGCCTGGAGTGTAGGGGTGGGGACAGGGAAGGTGGGTGAGCAGTTCTTC; v_gene: TRBV30; j_gene: TRBJ2-1; d_gene: TRBD1; abundance: NA
CDR3aa: CASSFGDYTGELFF; CDR3nt: TGCGCCAGCAGCTTCGGAGACTACACCGGGGAGCTGTTTTTT; v_gene: TRBV5-1; j_gene: TRBJ2-2; d_gene: NA; abundance: NA
CDR3aa: CASGLLTGVPRPYEQYF; CDR3nt: TGTGCTAGTGGTTTGTTAACAGGGGTCCCAAGGCCCTACGAGCAGTACTTC; v_gene: TRBV12-5; j_gene: TRBJ2-7; d_gene: TRBD1; abundance: NA
CDR3aa: CASRPTGKGNQPQHF; CDR3nt: TGTGCCAGCAGACCTACAGGGAAGGGCAATCAGCCCCAGCATTTT; v_gene: TRBV27; j_gene: TRBJ1-5; d_gene: NA; abundance: NA
CDR3aa: CASSLARGAGGYTF; CDR3nt: TGTGCCAGCAGCTTGGCCCGGGGGGCGGGCGGCTACACCTTC; v_gene: TRBV5-4; j_gene: TRBJ1-2; d_gene: NA; abundance: NA
CDR3aa: CAWRRQKNTEAFF; CDR3nt: TGTGCCTGGCGCCGACAGAAGAACACTGAAGCTTTCTTT; v_gene: TRBV30; j_gene: TRBJ1-1; d_gene: NA; abundance: NA
CDR3aa: CASSDQGQGAYEQYF; CDR3nt: TGTGCCAGCAGTGATCAAGGCCAGGGGGCCTACGAGCAGTACTTC; v_gene: TRBV25-1; j_gene: TRBJ2-7; d_gene: TRBD1; abundance: NA
CDR3aa: CASSLVAKTDTQYF; CDR3nt: TGTGCCAGCTCACTCGTTGCGAAAACAGATACGCAGTATTTT; v_gene: TRBV18; j_gene: TRBJ2-3; d_gene: NA; abundance: NA
CDR3aa: CASSSQGNEQFF; CDR3nt: TGTGCCAGCAGCTCACAGGGCAATGAGCAGTTCTTC; v_gene: TRBV14; j_gene: TRBJ2-1; d_gene: NA; abundance: NA
CDR3aa: CASSFPGYEQFF; CDR3nt: TGTGCCAGCAGCTTCCCAGGCTATGAGCAGTTCTTC; v_gene: TRBV7-2; j_gene: TRBJ2-1; d_gene: NA; abundance: NA
CDR3aa: CASSLEGQRTQETQYF; CDR3nt: TGTGCCAGCAGCTTGGAGGGACAGAGAACTCAAGAGACCCAGTACTTC; v_gene: TRBV5-4; j_gene: TRBJ2-5; d_gene: TRBD1; abundance: NA
CDR3aa: CAWSGLAGDLGTQYF; CDR3nt: TGTGCCTGGTCTGGACTAGCGGGAGATCTGGGGACCCAGTACTTC; v_gene: TRBV30; j_gene: TRBJ2-5; d_gene: TRBD2; abundance: NA
CDR3aa: CASSPSTGTAPYEQYF; CDR3nt: TGTGCCAGCAGCCCCTCTACCGGGACTGCCCCCTACGAGCAGTACTTC; v_gene: TRBV9; j_gene: TRBJ2-7; d_gene: NA; abundance: NA
CDR3aa: CASSLAGGLTDTQYF; CDR3nt: TGTGCCAGCAGTCTAGCGGGAGGGCTCACGGATACGCAGTATTTT; v_gene: TRBV6-4; j_gene: TRBJ2-3; d_gene: TRBD2; abundance: NA
CDR3aa: CSVATDSTSDTQYF; CDR3nt: TGCAGCGTCGCAACGGACAGTACGTCAGATACGCAGTATTTT; v_gene: TRBV29-1; j_gene: TRBJ2-3; d_gene: NA; abundance: NA
CDR3aa: CASSPGLARHEETQYF; CDR3nt: TGTGCCAGCAGCCCCGGTCTAGCGAGGCACGAAGAGACCCAGTACTTC; v_gene: TRBV13; j_gene: TRBJ2-5; d_gene: NA; abundance: NA
CDR3aa: CAWASQMENSGNTIYF; CDR3nt: TGTGCCTGGGCATCCCAGATGGAGAACTCTGGAAACACCATATATTTT; v_gene: TRBV30; j_gene: TRBJ1-3; d_gene: NA; abundance: NA
CDR3aa: CASRLQGAGANVLTF; CDR3nt: TGCGCCAGCAGGTTACAGGGGGCTGGGGCCAACGTCCTGACTTTC; v_gene: TRBV4-3; j_gene: TRBJ2-6; d_gene: TRBD1; abundance: NA
CDR3aa: CASSSRDRVPETQYF; CDR3nt: TGTGCCAGCAGTTCCCGGGACAGGGTGCCCGAGACCCAGTACTTC; v_gene: TRBV28; j_gene: TRBJ2-5; d_gene: TRBD1; abundance: NA
CDR3aa: CSARTDRDTYEQYF; CDR3nt: TGCAGCGCCAGGACGGACAGGGACACCTACGAGCAGTACTTC; v_gene: TRBV29-1; j_gene: TRBJ2-7; d_gene: TRBD1; abundance: NA
CDR3aa: CASSRPRASTDTQYF; CDR3nt: TGTGCCAGCAGCCGCCCGAGGGCGAGCACAGATACGCAGTATTTT; v_gene: TRBV11-1; j_gene: TRBJ2-3; d_gene: NA; abundance: NA
CDR3aa: CSVEAGDTQYF; CDR3nt: TGCAGCGTTGAAGCGGGAGATACGCAGTATTTT; v_gene: TRBV29-1; j_gene: TRBJ2-3; d_gene: NA; abundance: NA
CDR3aa: CASSSGRQFQETQYF; CDR3nt: TGTGCCAGCAGTTCCGGACGACAGTTCCAAGAGACCCAGTACTTC; v_gene: TRBV11-3; j_gene: TRBJ2-5; d_gene: NA; abundance: NA
CDR3aa: CASSDVGVAPRLRTDTF; CDR3nt: TGCGCCAGCAGTGACGTGGGTGTTGCTCCACGGCTAAGGACTGACACCTTC; v_gene: TRBV10-2; j_gene: TRBJ1-2; d_gene: NA; abundance: NA
CDR3aa: CASSFRGTLSREQYF; CDR3nt: TGTGCCAGCAGCTTCAGGGGGACGTTATCTAGGGAGCAGTACTTC; v_gene: TRBV13; j_gene: TRBJ2-7; d_gene: TRBD1; abundance: NA
CDR3aa: CASSRPSGRLNEQFF; CDR3nt: TGTGCCAGCAGCCGGCCTAGCGGGAGGTTAAATGAGCAGTTCTTC; v_gene: TRBV14; j_gene: TRBJ2-1; d_gene: TRBD2; abundance: NA
CDR3aa: CAWSSKASSGANVLTF; CDR3nt: TGTGCCTGGAGTTCGAAAGCTAGCTCTGGGGCCAACGTCCTGACTTTC; v_gene: TRBV30; j_gene: TRBJ2-6; d_gene: NA; abundance: NA
CDR3aa: CASSRGGAGGTDTQYF; CDR3nt: TGTGCCAGCAGCCGGGGGGGTGCGGGAGGAACAGATACGCAGTATTTT; v_gene: TRBV7-2; j_gene: TRBJ2-3; d_gene: TRBD2; abundance: NA
CDR3aa: CASSSGTWGMDTQYF; CDR3nt: TGTGCCAGCAGCTCCGGGACTTGGGGAATGGATACGCAGTATTTT; v_gene: TRBV5-4; j_gene: TRBJ2-3; d_gene: NA; abundance: once
CDR3aa: CASSQYGQGVGEQYF; CDR3nt: TGTGCCAGCAGCCAATACGGACAGGGGGTAGGCGAGCAGTACTTC; v_gene: TRBV14; j_gene: TRBJ2-7; d_gene: TRBD1; abundance: NA
CDR3aa: CASSQGLAGGPGEQFF; CDR3nt: TGTGCTAGCAGTCAGGGACTAGCGGGAGGGCCCGGTGAGCAGTTCTTC; v_gene: TRBV7-7; j_gene: TRBJ2-1; d_gene: TRBD2; abundance: NA
CDR3aa: CASSYDWAPEGGYTF; CDR3nt: TGTGCCAGCAGTTACGATTGGGCCCCCGAAGGTGGCTACACCTTC; v_gene: TRBV6-5; j_gene: TRBJ1-2; d_gene: NA; abundance: NA
CDR3aa: CASSRTGGNQPQHF; CDR3nt: TGTGCCAGCAGTAGGACAGGAGGGAATCAGCCCCAGCATTTT; v_gene: TRBV6-5; j_gene: TRBJ1-5; d_gene: TRBD1; abundance: NA
CDR3aa: CASRTGGPGNTIYF; CDR3nt: TGTGCCAGCAGAACAGGGGGCCCTGGAAACACCATATATTTT; v_gene: TRBV27; j_gene: TRBJ1-3; d_gene: TRBD1; abundance: NA
CDR3aa: CASSNPPGLRIF; CDR3nt: TGTGCCAGCAGCAACCCGCCGGGACTCAGAATATTC; v_gene: TRBV7-8; j_gene: TRBJ2-7; d_gene: NA; abundance: NA
CDR3aa: CASSLVRATNEKLFF; CDR3nt: TGCGCCAGCAGCTTGGTCCGTGCAACTAATGAAAAACTGTTTTTT; v_gene: TRBV5-1; j_gene: TRBJ1-4; d_gene: NA; abundance: NA
CDR3aa: CASSFSGPNEQYF; CDR3nt: TGTGCCAGCAGCTTCTCAGGGCCCAACGAGCAGTACTTC; v_gene: TRBV11-3; j_gene: TRBJ2-7; d_gene: NA; abundance: NA